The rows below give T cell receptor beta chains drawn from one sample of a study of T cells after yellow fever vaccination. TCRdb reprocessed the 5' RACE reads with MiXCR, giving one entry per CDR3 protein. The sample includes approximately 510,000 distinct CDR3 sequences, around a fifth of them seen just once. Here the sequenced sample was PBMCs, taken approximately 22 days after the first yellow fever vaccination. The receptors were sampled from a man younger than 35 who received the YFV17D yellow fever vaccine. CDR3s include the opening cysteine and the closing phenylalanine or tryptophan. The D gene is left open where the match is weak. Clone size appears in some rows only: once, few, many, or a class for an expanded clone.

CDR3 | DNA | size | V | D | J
CASSQEQNSPLHF | TGCGCCAGCAGCCAAGAACAAAATTCACCCCTCCACTTT | few | TRBV4-3 | NA | TRBJ1-6
CSASGESEKLFF | TGCAGTGCTTCGGGGGAGTCTGAAAAACTGTTTTTT | few | TRBV20-1 | NA | TRBJ1-4
CASSPLLGRSYEQYF | TGTGCCAGCAGCCCTCTGCTGGGCCGTTCCTACGAGCAGTACTTC | NA | TRBV7-8 | NA | TRBJ2-7
CASTTTFRGQPQHF | TGTGCCAGCACTACGACATTTCGTGGGCAGCCCCAGCATTTT | NA | TRBV28 | NA | TRBJ1-5
CASSALTAPYNEQFF | TGTGCCAGCAGCGCGTTAACGGCCCCTTACAATGAGCAGTTCTTC | NA | TRBV7-2 | NA | TRBJ2-1
CASSRGGVGNSPLHF | TGTGCCAGCAGCAGAGGGGGGGTAGGGAATTCACCCCTCCACTTT | NA | TRBV9 | NA | TRBJ1-6
CASSQDYLTLNIQYF | TGCGCCAGCAGCCAAGACTATTTGACACTAAACATTCAGTACTTC | few | TRBV4-3 | NA | TRBJ2-4
CASSLKLTDGGSQYF | TGCGCCAGCAGCTTGAAGCTCACGGACGGTGGGTCGCAGTATTTT | NA | TRBV5-1 | NA | TRBJ2-3
CASSLSDAQPQHF | TGTGCCAGCAGCTTATCTGATGCTCAGCCCCAGCATTTT | NA | TRBV7-2 | NA | TRBJ1-5
CASSTRYGTSAATDTQYF | TGTGCCAGCAGCACCCGATACGGGACTAGCGCTGCCACAGATACGCAGTATTTT | NA | TRBV11-2 | TRBD2 | TRBJ2-3
CASSLTASNEQFF | TGCGCCAGCAGCTTGACGGCCTCCAATGAGCAGTTCTTC | NA | TRBV5-1 | NA | TRBJ2-1
CASSSWGEGQPQHF | TGTGCCAGCAGTTCGTGGGGTGAAGGTCAGCCCCAGCATTTT | few | TRBV12-3/TRBV12-4 | NA | TRBJ1-5
CASSESQRGKETQYF | TGTGCCAGCAGCGAATCCCAACGGGGAAAAGAGACCCAGTACTTC | NA | TRBV7-9 | NA | TRBJ2-5
CASSLGPPASYNEQFF | TGTGCCAGCAGCTTGGGGCCTCCGGCCTCCTACAATGAGCAGTTCTTC | few | TRBV5-6 | NA | TRBJ2-1
CASSLPNKGETQYF | TGTGCCAGCAGCTTACCCAATAAGGGAGAGACCCAGTACTTC | few | TRBV7-9 | NA | TRBJ2-5
CASSLSGWGETQYF | TGTGCCAGCAGTTTATCCGGATGGGGAGAGACCCAGTACTTC | few | TRBV27 | NA | TRBJ2-5
CASSTRQGYEKLFF | TGTGCCAGCAGTACTAGACAGGGTTATGAAAAACTGTTTTTT | NA | TRBV6-5 | TRBD1 | TRBJ1-4
CASSRNLHGVGVAFF | TGTGCCAGCAGCCGTAATCTACACGGCGTCGGGGTAGCTTTCTTT | few | TRBV27 | NA | TRBJ1-1
CASSQGGLVGTLFDSPLHF | TGCGCCAGCAGCCAAGGAGGGTTGGTAGGGACGCTTTTCGATTCACCCCTCCACTTT | few | TRBV4-1 | NA | TRBJ1-6
CASSLVELAGGTDTQYF | TGCGCCAGCAGCTTGGTCGAACTAGCGGGAGGCACAGATACGCAGTATTTT | NA | TRBV5-1 | TRBD2 | TRBJ2-3